The rows below give T cell receptor beta chains drawn from one sample of a study of blood T cells in healthy people across ages. Each CDR3 protein gets one entry after TCRdb re-called the 5' RACE reads with MiXCR. Of about 930,000 distinct CDR3 sequences detected, 25% to 30% appear once; the ten largest clones hold approximately 10%. These records were also assigned to another study, of T cells of mothers and their children.

Sample: blood. The receptors shown here come from a woman aged 35 to 49 in good health. Each CDR3 is given with its conserved first and last residue. D genes are given only for firm matches. Clone size appears in some rows only: once, few, many, or a class for an expanded clone.

d_call: TRBD1; clone_size: few; cdr3_length: 14; j_call: TRBJ2-1; v_call: TRBV3-1; cdr3_nt: TGTGCCAGCAGCCACGGACAGGCGAGGAATGAGCAGTTCTTC; cdr3_aa: CASSHGQARNEQFF
d_call: TRBD1; clone_size: few; cdr3_length: 16; j_call: TRBJ1-2; v_call: TRBV5-4; cdr3_nt: TGTGCCAGCAGCCGAGGGGGCCCGGCCTCTAACTATGGCTACACCTTC; cdr3_aa: CASSRGGPASNYGYTF
d_call: TRBD2; clone_size: once; cdr3_length: 17; j_call: TRBJ2-3; v_call: TRBV20-1; cdr3_nt: TGCAGTGCTAGAGGCGGGACTAGCGGGCAACTAACAGATACGCAGTATTTT; cdr3_aa: CSARGGTSGQLTDTQYF
d_call: TRBD2; clone_size: few; cdr3_length: 16; j_call: TRBJ2-3; v_call: TRBV5-4; cdr3_nt: TGTGCCAGCAGCTTGCGGCGGGGGGGCCTGGAAGATACGCAGTATTTT; cdr3_aa: CASSLRRGGLEDTQYF
d_call: -; clone_size: -; cdr3_length: 15; j_call: TRBJ2-1; v_call: TRBV12-3/TRBV12-4; cdr3_nt: TGTGCCAGCAGTTTACTGGTAGTTTCCCACAATGAGCAGTTCTTC; cdr3_aa: CASSLLVVSHNEQFF
d_call: -; clone_size: -; cdr3_length: 17; j_call: TRBJ1-2; v_call: TRBV7-2; cdr3_nt: TGTGCCAGCAAATTTGGGGGATCGACTTCGGAACACTATGGCTACACCTTC; cdr3_aa: CASKFGGSTSEHYGYTF
d_call: -; clone_size: -; cdr3_length: 13; j_call: TRBJ1-4; v_call: TRBV4-3; cdr3_nt: TGCGCCAGCAGCCAGGCTACCGGGGAAAAACTGTTTTTT; cdr3_aa: CASSQATGEKLFF
d_call: TRBD2; clone_size: many; cdr3_length: 14; j_call: TRBJ2-5; v_call: TRBV6-5; cdr3_nt: TGTGCCAGCAGTTACCTGGCTAGCGGGAAGACCCAGTACTTC; cdr3_aa: CASSYLASGKTQYF
d_call: TRBD2; clone_size: many; cdr3_length: 15; j_call: TRBJ2-7; v_call: TRBV5-1; cdr3_nt: TGCGCCAGCAGCTTGGGTTCCGGGGGGGCCGACGAGCAGTACTTC; cdr3_aa: CASSLGSGGADEQYF
d_call: -; clone_size: few; cdr3_length: 12; j_call: TRBJ2-7; v_call: TRBV4-1; cdr3_nt: TGCGCCAGCAGCCAAGATGAGGACGAGCAGTACTTC; cdr3_aa: CASSQDEDEQYF
d_call: -; clone_size: -; cdr3_length: 13; j_call: TRBJ2-7; v_call: TRBV29-1; cdr3_nt: TGCAGCGGAATGGTGGGGTACTCCTACGAGCGGTACTTC; cdr3_aa: CSGMVGYSYERYF
d_call: -; clone_size: few; cdr3_length: 14; j_call: TRBJ1-2; v_call: TRBV11-2; cdr3_nt: TGTGCCAGCAGCTTAGACTGGCTGTACTATGGCTACACCTTC; cdr3_aa: CASSLDWLYYGYTF
d_call: -; clone_size: -; cdr3_length: 17; j_call: TRBJ1-1; v_call: TRBV5-1; cdr3_nt: TGCGCCAGCAGCTCCCGGTATCTGACAGCCGTGAACACTGAAGCTTTCTTT; cdr3_aa: CASSSRYLTAVNTEAFF
d_call: TRBD1; clone_size: few; cdr3_length: 16; j_call: TRBJ1-1; v_call: TRBV4-1; cdr3_nt: TGCGCCAGCAGACATGGCCCGGGACAGGGGCGAATTGAAGCTTTCTTT; cdr3_aa: CASRHGPGQGRIEAFF
d_call: -; clone_size: few; cdr3_length: 19; j_call: TRBJ2-1; v_call: TRBV4-1; cdr3_nt: TGCGCCAGCAGCCCGTCCTGGGGTAAGCGGGTTTACTCCTACAATGAGCAGTTCTTC; cdr3_aa: CASSPSWGKRVYSYNEQFF
d_call: -; clone_size: -; cdr3_length: 16; j_call: TRBJ1-2; v_call: TRBV28; cdr3_nt: TGTGCCAGCACCTCAGGGGCAGGACTTGCTAACTATGGCTACACCTTC; cdr3_aa: CASTSGAGLANYGYTF
d_call: -; clone_size: -; cdr3_length: 15; j_call: TRBJ2-2; v_call: TRBV20-1; cdr3_nt: TGCAGTGCTAGGAACGGGGGCGCGAACACCGGGGAGCTGTTTTTT; cdr3_aa: CSARNGGANTGELFF
d_call: TRBD2; clone_size: many; cdr3_length: 16; j_call: TRBJ2-7; v_call: TRBV14; cdr3_nt: TGTGCCAGCAGCCAAGATTGGTCCAGCGGGGACTACGAGCAGTACTTC; cdr3_aa: CASSQDWSSGDYEQYF
d_call: TRBD2; clone_size: -; cdr3_length: 15; j_call: TRBJ2-7; v_call: TRBV11-2; cdr3_nt: TGTGCCAGCAGCTGGACTAGCTCGAGATCGGGAGAGCAGTACTTC; cdr3_aa: CASSWTSSRSGEQYF
d_call: TRBD2; clone_size: few; cdr3_length: 15; j_call: TRBJ2-7; v_call: TRBV4-2; cdr3_nt: TGTGCCAGCAGCCAAGATTCGGGGGGGTTCTACGAGCAGTACTTC; cdr3_aa: CASSQDSGGFYEQYF
d_call: -; clone_size: few; cdr3_length: 14; j_call: TRBJ1-2; v_call: TRBV27; cdr3_nt: TGTGCCAGCAGTTTGAAGGGGTCGGGCTATGGCTACACCTTC; cdr3_aa: CASSLKGSGYGYTF
d_call: -; clone_size: few; cdr3_length: 14; j_call: TRBJ2-2; v_call: TRBV6-2/TRBV6-3; cdr3_nt: TGTGCCAGTGAGACGGTAAAGAACACCGGGGAGCTGTTTTTT; cdr3_aa: CASETVKNTGELFF
d_call: -; clone_size: few; cdr3_length: 15; j_call: TRBJ2-3; v_call: TRBV15; cdr3_nt: TGTGCCACCAGCGTGTCTGGCGCCAGCACAGATACGCAGTATTTT; cdr3_aa: CATSVSGASTDTQYF
d_call: -; clone_size: few; cdr3_length: 13; j_call: TRBJ2-7; v_call: TRBV2; cdr3_nt: TGTGCCAGCAGTGAACGGAGGGTTTACGAGCAGTACTTC; cdr3_aa: CASSERRVYEQYF
d_call: TRBD1; clone_size: few; cdr3_length: 13; j_call: TRBJ1-2; v_call: TRBV10-3; cdr3_nt: TGTGCCATCAGTACAGGGGAAAACTATGGCTACACCTTC; cdr3_aa: CAISTGENYGYTF
d_call: TRBD2; clone_size: few; cdr3_length: 17; j_call: TRBJ2-3; v_call: TRBV9; cdr3_nt: TGTGCCAGCAGGAGGGGACTAGCGGGGGGTTCCGCAGATACGCAGTATTTT; cdr3_aa: CASRRGLAGGSADTQYF
d_call: TRBD1; clone_size: -; cdr3_length: 14; j_call: TRBJ2-2; v_call: TRBV3-1; cdr3_nt: TGTGCCAGCAGCCCCGGACAGGGCACCGGGGAGCTGTTTTTT; cdr3_aa: CASSPGQGTGELFF
d_call: TRBD2; clone_size: many; cdr3_length: 18; j_call: TRBJ2-1; v_call: TRBV9; cdr3_nt: TGTGCCAGCAGCCCCCCCATCGTGACTAGCGGGGGTTGGGATGAGCAGTTCTTC; cdr3_aa: CASSPPIVTSGGWDEQFF
d_call: TRBD1; clone_size: many; cdr3_length: 15; j_call: TRBJ2-7; v_call: TRBV5-1; cdr3_nt: TGCGCCAGCCGATTTGCGGGACAGGAATCCTACGAGCAGTACTTC; cdr3_aa: CASRFAGQESYEQYF
d_call: -; clone_size: -; cdr3_length: 13; j_call: TRBJ2-7; v_call: TRBV6-5; cdr3_nt: TGTGCCTGCAGTAAGCAGGGTACCCACGAGCAGTACTTC; cdr3_aa: CACSKQGTHEQYF
d_call: -; clone_size: -; cdr3_length: 15; j_call: TRBJ2-1; v_call: TRBV28; cdr3_nt: TGTGCCAGCAGTGAGCCTAGGAGGGAGGCAAAGGAGCAGTTCTTC; cdr3_aa: CASSEPRREAKEQFF
d_call: -; clone_size: few; cdr3_length: 15; j_call: TRBJ1-2; v_call: TRBV20-1; cdr3_nt: TGCAGTGCTAGAGCTGTGAACGGGGCCGGCTATGGCTACACCTTC; cdr3_aa: CSARAVNGAGYGYTF
d_call: -; clone_size: few; cdr3_length: 11; j_call: TRBJ1-2; v_call: TRBV28; cdr3_nt: TGTGCCAGCACCTTGGGCTATGGCTACACCTTC; cdr3_aa: CASTLGYGYTF
d_call: -; clone_size: many; cdr3_length: 14; j_call: TRBJ1-1; v_call: TRBV14; cdr3_nt: TGTGCCAGCAGCCAACGGCAAGGGGACACTGAAGCTTTCTTT; cdr3_aa: CASSQRQGDTEAFF
d_call: TRBD2; clone_size: few; cdr3_length: 15; j_call: TRBJ2-7; v_call: TRBV6-2/TRBV6-3; cdr3_nt: TGTGCCAGCAGTTACCCCCTAGCGGGGGGCAACGAGCAGTACTTC; cdr3_aa: CASSYPLAGGNEQYF
d_call: -; clone_size: -; cdr3_length: 16; j_call: TRBJ2-7; v_call: TRBV7-2; cdr3_nt: TGTGCCAGCAGCTTAGGGGGCCGAGGGATGTTCGCCGAGCAGTACTTC; cdr3_aa: CASSLGGRGMFAEQYF
d_call: TRBD2; clone_size: few; cdr3_length: 15; j_call: TRBJ2-2; v_call: TRBV12-3/TRBV12-4; cdr3_nt: TGTGCCAGCAGTACCCAGAGGACTAGCCCCGGGGAGCTGTTGTTT; cdr3_aa: CASSTQRTSPGELLF
d_call: TRBD1; clone_size: -; cdr3_length: 14; j_call: TRBJ2-4; v_call: TRBV18; cdr3_nt: TGTGCCAGCTCACCTCCACAGGGGAAAAACATTCAGTACTTC; cdr3_aa: CASSPPQGKNIQYF
d_call: -; clone_size: few; cdr3_length: 13; j_call: TRBJ2-5; v_call: TRBV29-1; cdr3_nt: TGCAGCGTTCGGGACACAAGAAGGGAGACCCAGTACTTC; cdr3_aa: CSVRDTRRETQYF
d_call: TRBD1; clone_size: few; cdr3_length: 13; j_call: TRBJ2-1; v_call: TRBV9; cdr3_nt: TGTGCCAGCAGCGTAAGACAGGGGGGTGAGCAGTTCTTC; cdr3_aa: CASSVRQGGEQFF